Each of the 31 T cell receptor beta chains below was sequenced from the same sample in a study of cytomegalovirus exposure and HLA in healthy donors. Here immunoSEQ multiplex PCR was the method, and the copy in TCRdb shows in-frame clones only, minus some. The data hold more than 20,000 clones, with 95% to 97% observed a single time. Sequenced sample: PBMCs. These receptors came from a man younger than 45 in good health and CMV-seropositive.

This chain joins TRBV7-2 and TRBJ2-5, with a possible D match to TRBD2 (7 bases). Trimming cost V 5 bases and J 6 bases, with 16 bases left between them. Germline loops: CDR1 SGHTA, CDR2 FQGNSA. CDR3 length: 14 residues. DNA of the CDR3: TGTGCCAGCAGCCCGTACAGGGAGGGTAAGACCCAGTACTTC. It is translated as CASSPYREGKTQYF. Full variable domain (rest looked up from reference TRBV7-2 and TRBJ2-5): GAGVSQSPSNKVTEKGKDVELRCDPISGHTALYWYRQSLGQGLEFLIYFQGNSAPDKSGLPSDRFSAERTGGSVSTLTIQRTQQEDSAVYLCASSPYREGKTQYFGPGTRLLVL.

The chain carries TRBV7-2 and TRBJ2-1; 11 bases match TRBD1. V lost 3 bases and J lost 9; bases outside the gene matches: 4. This CDR3 has 14 residues. Germline V gene sequence: CDR1 SGHTA, CDR2 FQGNSA. Here the CDR3 reads CASSLGQGGSEQFF. The CDR3 nucleotides read TGTGCCAGCAGCTTGGGACAGGGGGGTAGTGAGCAGTTCTTC.

J is TRBJ2-7 and V is TRBV7-6, with D tentatively TRBD2 (6 bases). V lost 5 bases to trimming and J lost 5 bases, with 16 bases between them. The CDR3 sequence is 14 residues long. Germline loops: CDR1 SGHVS, CDR2 FNYEAQ. For the CDR3, the DNA is TGTGCCAGCAGCACTGGGACTTTAAGTCACGAGCAGTACTTC. It yields the protein CASSTGTLSHEQYF. The variable domain in full, with the rest retrieved from reference TRBV7-6 and TRBJ2-7, is GAGVSQSPRYKVTKRGQDVALRCDPISGHVSLYWYRQALGQGPEFLTYFNYEAQQDKSGLPNDRFSAERPEGSISTLTIQRTEQRDSAMYRCASSTGTLSHEQYFGPGTRLTVT.

The rearrangement uses TRBV25-1 and TRBJ2-1, with TRBD2 as a possible D gene (5 bases). Trimming removed 6 bases at V and 2 bases at J, with 14 bases between. CDR1 is MGHDK and CDR2 is SYGVNS in the germline V gene. The CDR3 totals 15 residues. The CDR3 protein is CASSQAPGTYNEQFF. DNA for the CDR3: TGTGCCAGCAGCCAGGCACCGGGAACCTACAATGAGCAGTTCTTC.

The chain combines TRBV6-6 with TRBJ1-3, with 7 bases matching TRBD1. Germline lookup yields CDR1 MNHNY and CDR2 SVGAGI (reference sequence). V trimming: 2 bases; J trimming: 0 bases; junction bases outside the gene matches: 4. The CDR3 length is 16 residues. This CDR3 reads CASSYDRVRSGNTIYF. The CDR3 DNA reads TGTGCCAGCAGTTACGACAGGGTCCGCTCTGGAAACACCATATATTTT.

The CDR3 region is CASKGLGQANTEAFF. The DNA of the CDR3 is TGTGCCAGCAAGGGGCTAGGGCAGGCGAACACTGAAGCTTTCTTT. This chain links TRBV6-6 with TRBJ1-1, with a weak D call TRBD1 (5 bases). Germline CDR1 reads MNHNY; CDR2 reads SVGAGI (reference sequence). This CDR3 region has 15 residues. V was shortened by 7 bases and J by 1 base, with 16 bases between the two germline ends.

This chain joins TRBV2 and TRBJ2-1, with D maybe TRBD1 (6 bases). Trimming took off 3 bases at V and 6 bases at J, with 15 bases between the two ends. This CDR3 is built from 15 residues. CDR1 and CDR2 (germline): SNHLY, FYNNEI. CDR3 loop: CASSEVPGQINEQFF. The CDR3, as DNA: TGTGCCAGCAGTGAGGTTCCAGGACAGATCAATGAGCAGTTCTTC. Full variable domain (missing parts from reference TRBV2 and TRBJ2-1): EPEVTQTPSHQVTQMGQEVILRCVPISNHLYFYWYRQILGQKVEFLVSFYNNEISEKSEIFDDQFSVERPDGSNFTLKIRSTKLEDSAMYFCASSEVPGQINEQFFGPGTRLTVL.

The gene calls are TRBV5-1 and TRBJ1-3; D not resolved. Per germline, CDR1 SGHRS and CDR2 YFSETQ. Between the trimmed V and J ends, which lost 0 bases and 0 bases, there was a span of 4 bases. This CDR3 contains 14 residues. The CDR3 loop reads CASSLDSSGNTIYF. The DNA for the CDR3 is TGCGCCAGCAGCTTGGACAGCTCTGGAAACACCATATATTTT.

The V call is TRBV28, the J call TRBJ2-7; 8 bases map to TRBD2. The CDR3 sequence is 14 residues long. Germline V gene lookup returns CDR1 MDHEN and CDR2 SYDVKM. Trimming took 2 bases from V and 0 from J; bases not matched to a gene: 0. CDR3 region: CASSLAGGSYEQYF. CDR3 sequence (DNA): TGTGCCAGCAGTTTAGCGGGAGGCTCCTACGAGCAGTACTTC.

V usage is TRBV10-3 and J usage is TRBJ1-1, with D perhaps TRBD1 (5 bases). Looked up from germline, CDR1 is ENHRY and CDR2 is SYGVKD. CDR3 length: 17 residues. Trimming pared 3 bases from V and 0 bases from J, leaving 17 bases between. CDR3: CAISDSGRARMNTEAFF. In nucleotides, the CDR3 is TGTGCCATCAGTGACTCCGGCAGGGCAAGGATGAACACTGAAGCTTTCTTT.

The chain uses TRBV28 and TRBJ1-3; the D gene is possibly TRBD1 (5 bases). Per the germline V gene, CDR1 is MDHEN and CDR2 is SYDVKM. This CDR3 contains 17 residues. The ends were cut back, 2 bases at V and 4 bases at J, with 18 bases in the middle. CDR3 nucleotides: TGTGCCAGCAGTTTAGCTCAGTCAGGGCTCCAAGGAAACACCATATATTTT. Its protein is CASSLAQSGLQGNTIYF.

The gene calls are TRBV5-4 and TRBJ2-7; TRBD2 matches 9 bases. Germline-derived CDR1 and CDR2 are SGHNT and YYREEE (reference sequence). The CDR3 is made up of 14 amino acids. With 4 bases clipped from V and 0 bases from J, the junction kept 2 bases outside the gene matches. CDR3 sequence reads: CASSTSGFSYEQYF. In DNA, the CDR3 is TGTGCCAGCAGCACTAGCGGGTTCTCCTACGAGCAGTACTTC.

The chain couples TRBV9 to TRBJ1-5, with a weak D call TRBD1 (5 bases). CDR1 is SGDLS and CDR2 is YYNGEE in the germline V gene. The CDR3 covers 14 residues. The V gene lost 0 bases and the J gene lost 2 bases, with 6 bases spanning the gap. The CDR3 DNA is TGTGCCAGCAGCGTAGAAGGGGGCAATCAGCCCCAGCATTTT. This sequence encodes CASSVEGGNQPQHF.

J is TRBJ1-1 and V is TRBV9; 8 bases map to TRBD1. Germline assignment: CDR1 SGDLS and CDR2 YYNGEE. The CDR3 loop spans 16 amino acids. The ends lost 3 bases at V and 1 base at J; junction bases unmatched: 8. The CDR3 nucleotides are TGTGCCAGCAGCGCCGGACAGGGAAGGGGGAACACTGAAGCTTTCTTT. It specifies CASSAGQGRGNTEAFF.

The rearrangement joins TRBV6-5 to TRBJ1-1, with 8 nucleotides matching TRBD1. J gave up 11 bases and V 5 bases, and 7 bases lay outside the gene matches. The CDR3 consists of 12 residues. The V gene's germline CDR1 is MNHEY and CDR2 SVGAGI. For the CDR3, the DNA is TGTGCCAGCAGTCCCGGACAGGGAACGGCTTTCTTT. It specifies CASSPGQGTAFF.

The chain joins TRBV5-1 to TRBJ2-5; TRBD2 aligns across 10 bases. In germline, CDR1 is SGHRS, CDR2 YFSETQ. V shed 4 bases and J 6 bases; nucleotides not matched to a gene: 6. CDR3 length equals 14 residues. This chain's CDR3 is CASSDLAGAKTQYF. The CDR3 DNA reads TGCGCCAGCAGCGACCTAGCGGGAGCAAAGACCCAGTACTTC.

The rearrangement links TRBV7-9 to TRBJ2-7; D call uncertain. With 5 bases removed from V and 4 bases from J, the gap between germline ends came to 6 bases. The CDR3 is 11 residues long. Germline V CDR1 and CDR2: SEHNR, FQNEAQ (reference sequence). CDR3 in amino acids: CASSPGYEQYF. The DNA for the CDR3 is TGTGCCAGCAGCCCCGGTTACGAGCAGTACTTC.

This rearrangement joins TRBV15 to TRBJ2-7; D is possibly TRBD1 (5 bases). Trimming left V 0 bases short and J 5 bases short, with 20 bases between. This CDR3 has 17 residues. Germline assignment: CDR1 LNHNV and CDR2 YYDKDF (reference sequence). The CDR3 coding sequence is TGTGCCACCAGCAGAGACAGGGCCATCCAGGTGGGCAACGAGCAGTACTTC. It translates to CATSRDRAIQVGNEQYF.

This chain joins TRBV27 and TRBJ2-7; 9 bases map to TRBD2. J lost 0 bases, V lost 6 bases, and 9 bases had no gene match. The CDR3 length is 16 residues. Germline V CDR1 and CDR2: MNHEY, SMNVEV (reference sequence). CDR3 nucleotides: TGTGCCAGCAGCCTATCTCTAGCGGGACTCTCCTACGAGCAGTACTTC. Protein product: CASSLSLAGLSYEQYF.

The chain recombines TRBV11-2 with TRBJ1-1, with 8 nucleotides matching TRBD1. CDR1 is SGHAT and CDR2 is FQNNGV in the germline V gene. J was trimmed by 0 bases and V by 5 bases; bases with no gene match: 5. This CDR3 is 15 amino acids long. The CDR3 reads CASSPGTGMNTEAFF. The DNA for the CDR3 is TGTGCCAGCAGCCCCGGGACAGGCATGAACACTGAAGCTTTCTTT.

This clone has a single count. The chain couples TRBV28 to TRBJ2-5; no definite D call. Trimming stripped 5 bases from V and 3 bases from J, with 10 bases between. The CDR3 is 13 amino acids. Germline CDR1 reads MDHEN; CDR2 reads SYDVKM. CDR3 region: CASSPRHKETQYF. CDR3 sequence (DNA): TGTGCCAGCAGTCCCCGTCACAAAGAGACCCAGTACTTC. The full variable domain, rest sourced from reference TRBV28 and TRBJ2-5, is DVKVTQSSRYLVKRTGEKVFLECVQDMDHENMFWYRQDPGLGLRLIYFSYDVKMKEKGDIPEGYSVSREKKERFSLILESASTNQTSMYLCASSPRHKETQYFGPGTRLLVL.

The chain employs TRBV27 and TRBJ1-1; tentative D call: TRBD1 (6 bases). Germline CDR1 and CDR2: MNHEY and SMNVEV (reference sequence). The V end was cut by 6 bases, the J end by 0 bases, with 8 bases between. This CDR3 has 13 residues. In DNA, the CDR3 is TGTGCCAGCAGCCGGACAGTGAACACTGAAGCTTTCTTT. Its translation: CASSRTVNTEAFF.

This clone was counted once. V usage is TRBV27 and J usage is TRBJ1-5; D ambiguous. The CDR3 loop spans 14 amino acids. V was shortened by 2 bases and J by 0 bases, with 5 bases between the two germline ends. Germline lookup yields CDR1 MNHEY and CDR2 SMNVEV (reference sequence). CDR3 residues: CASSLQDSNQPQHF. The CDR3 coding sequence is TGTGCCAGCAGTTTACAGGATAGCAATCAGCCCCAGCATTTT.

The rearrangement links TRBV7-9 to TRBJ2-7; a weak D match, TRBD2 (6 bases). CDR3 size: 16 residues. Germline V gene sequence: CDR1 SEHNR, CDR2 FQNEAQ (reference sequence). The germline V and J ends were trimmed by 5 bases and 2 bases, with 19 bases remaining between them. DNA for the CDR3: TGTGCCAGCAGCCCCCGTCCCCCCGGGACTCCCTACGAGCAGTACTTC. Protein: CASSPRPPGTPYEQYF.

The chain has TRBV25-1 and TRBJ1-5; D not certain. This CDR3 comprises 14 residues. V was cut by 4 bases and J by 2 bases, with 9 bases left in between. Germline loops: CDR1 MGHDK, CDR2 SYGVNS. CDR3 in amino acids: CASSGLDGNQPQHF. The CDR3 DNA is TGTGCCAGCAGTGGACTTGACGGCAATCAGCCCCAGCATTTT.

The chain is built from TRBV27 and TRBJ1-2, with D possibly TRBD1 on 5 matching bases. Trimming took off 5 bases at V and 5 bases at J, with 21 bases between the two ends. The V gene's germline CDR1 is MNHEY and CDR2 SMNVEV (reference sequence). The CDR3 length is 16 residues. The CDR3 coding sequence is TGTGCCAGCAGTCAAGGGGCAGGGAGGGTCAGATATGGCTACACCTTC. It specifies CASSQGAGRVRYGYTF.

The chain has TRBV5-4 and TRBJ2-7; D uncertain. The CDR3 has 12 residues. V was shortened by 4 bases and J by 7 bases, with 12 bases between the two germline ends. Germline lookup yields CDR1 SGHNT and CDR2 YYREEE (reference sequence). The CDR3 DNA reads as TGTGCCAGCAGCCCCGGAGTAGGTGAGCAGTACTTC. Protein product: CASSPGVGEQYF. Combining the CDR3 with reference TRBV5-4 and TRBJ2-7 gives the whole variable domain ETGVTQSPTHLIKTRGQQVTLRCSSQSGHNTVSWYQQALGQGPQFIFQYYREEENGRGNFPPRFSGLQFPNYSSELNVNALELDDSALYLCASSPGVGEQYFGPGTRLTVT.

The chain employs TRBV5-4 and TRBJ1-1; unclear D gene. Trimming pared 2 bases from V and 3 bases from J, leaving 11 bases between. Germline values: CDR1 SGHNT, CDR2 YYREEE (reference sequence). CDR3 length: 14 amino acids. The CDR3 DNA follows: TGTGCCAGCAGCTTACTAGGGAGGGACACTGAAGCTTTCTTT. It yields the protein CASSLLGRDTEAFF.

This clone was recorded only once. V is TRBV7-2 and J is TRBJ1-5; D is undetermined. The CDR3 has 16 residues. CDR1 SGHTA and CDR2 FQGNSA come from the germline V gene. Trimming removed 3 bases at V and 1 base at J, with 13 bases between. Here the CDR3 DNA reads TGTGCCAGCAGCTTTAGTGGAGTCTTAAGCAATCAGCCCCAGCATTTT. It codes for CASSFSGVLSNQPQHF.

V is TRBV4-1 and J is TRBJ2-7; 12 bases agree with TRBD2. The CDR3 sequence is 15 residues long. V lost 3 bases to trimming and J lost 7 bases; unmatched junction nucleotides: 7. Germline-derived CDR1 and CDR2 are MGHRA and YSYEKL. DNA of the CDR3: TGCGCCAGCAGCCACCTGACTAGCGGGAGACGTGAGCAGTACTTC. Translating it yields CASSHLTSGRREQYF.

This chain uses TRBV30 with TRBJ1-1; D unclear. The germline CDR1 and CDR2 sequences are GTSNPN and SVGIG (reference sequence). Trimming left V 0 bases short and J 3 bases short, with 5 bases between. The CDR3 sequence is 12 residues long. The CDR3 sequence is CAWSVRDTEAFF. CDR3 sequence (DNA): TGTGCCTGGAGTGTACGGGACACTGAAGCTTTCTTT.